This TCR beta chain was found in a study of post-analysis software for immune sequencing data. The CDR3 length is 15 residues. V lost 3 bases to trimming and J lost 4 bases; unmatched junction nucleotides: 5. Germline CDR1 DFQATT, CDR2 SNEGSKA (reference sequence). Broader study findings: Multiple sclerosis was associated with a significant reduction in normalized Chao1 diversity relative to controls. Patients carried a handful of TRBV segments more frequently than controls did, and TRBV5-6, TRBV5-1 and TRBV20-1 were among them.

Details on this clonotype: What it recognizes is unknown.

The library was made from cDNA and included unique molecular identifiers. Input populations of 1 to 10 million T cells gave rise to approximately 500,000 cDNA molecules. TCRdb used MiXCR to reprocess the PCR reads, holding one entry per CDR3 protein. The table records about 770,000 distinct CDR3 sequences, under 60% of them present only once. The chain employs TRBV20-1 and TRBJ2-2, with 10 bases that match TRBD1. This clonotype originated in a girl aged 10-17 years with multiple sclerosis. The material sequenced was blood. CDR3 sequence: CSARSRTGGTGELFF. The CDR3 DNA sequence: TGCAGTGCTAGGAGTAGGACAGGGGGCACCGGGGAGCTGTTTTTT.